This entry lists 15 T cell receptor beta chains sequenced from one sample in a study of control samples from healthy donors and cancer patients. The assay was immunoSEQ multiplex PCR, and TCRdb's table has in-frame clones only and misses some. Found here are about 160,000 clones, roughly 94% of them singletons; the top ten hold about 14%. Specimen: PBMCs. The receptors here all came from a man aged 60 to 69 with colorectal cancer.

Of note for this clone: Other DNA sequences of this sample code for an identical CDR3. The CDR3 DNA reads as TGTGCCAGCAGTCCGACTGGCTACGAGCAGTACTTC. This codes for CASSPTGYEQYF. The chain employs TRBV27 and TRBJ2-7; D is unresolved. V was clipped by 5 bases and J by 3 bases, with 8 bases between them. Germline V gives CDR1 MNHEY, CDR2 SMNVEV (reference sequence). The CDR3 has 12 amino acids.

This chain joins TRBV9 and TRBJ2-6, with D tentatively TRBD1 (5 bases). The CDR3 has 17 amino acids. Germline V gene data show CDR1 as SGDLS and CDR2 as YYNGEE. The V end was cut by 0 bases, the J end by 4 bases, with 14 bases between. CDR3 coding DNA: TGTGCCAGCAGCGTAGGCATTCAGGGTCCCGGGGCCAACGTCCTGACTTTC. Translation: CASSVGIQGPGANVLTF.

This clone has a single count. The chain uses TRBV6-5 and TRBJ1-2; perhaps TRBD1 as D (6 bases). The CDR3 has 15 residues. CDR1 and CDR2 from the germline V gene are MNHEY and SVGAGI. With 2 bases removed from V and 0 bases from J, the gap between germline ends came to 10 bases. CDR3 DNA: TGTGCCAGCAGTTACGGACAGTCTTCTAACTATGGCTACACCTTC. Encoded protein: CASSYGQSSNYGYTF.

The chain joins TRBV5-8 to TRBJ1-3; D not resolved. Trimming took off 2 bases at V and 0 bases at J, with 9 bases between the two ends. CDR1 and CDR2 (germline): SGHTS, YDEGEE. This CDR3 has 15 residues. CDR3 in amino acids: CASSFGGISGNTIYF. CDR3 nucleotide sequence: TGTGCCAGCAGCTTTGGTGGTATCTCTGGAAACACCATATATTTT.

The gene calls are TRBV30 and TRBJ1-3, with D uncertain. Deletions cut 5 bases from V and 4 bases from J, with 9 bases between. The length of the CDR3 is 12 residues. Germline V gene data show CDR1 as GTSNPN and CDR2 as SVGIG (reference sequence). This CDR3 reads CAWHLSGNTIYF. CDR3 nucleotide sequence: TGTGCCTGGCACTTATCGGGAAACACCATATATTTT.

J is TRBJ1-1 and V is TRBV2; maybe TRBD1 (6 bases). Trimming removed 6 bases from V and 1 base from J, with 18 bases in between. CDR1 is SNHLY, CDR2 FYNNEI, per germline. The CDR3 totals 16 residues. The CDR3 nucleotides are TGTGCCAGCAGCAAAACACAAGGGGGGCGGAACACTGAAGCTTTCTTT. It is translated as CASSKTQGGRNTEAFF.

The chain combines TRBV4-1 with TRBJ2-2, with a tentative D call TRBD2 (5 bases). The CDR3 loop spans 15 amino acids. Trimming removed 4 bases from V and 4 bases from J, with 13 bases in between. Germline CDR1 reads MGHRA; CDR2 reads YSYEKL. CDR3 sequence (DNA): TGCGCCAGCAGCCCCGGGGTATCGGTCACCGGGGAGCTGTTTTTT. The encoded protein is CASSPGVSVTGELFF.

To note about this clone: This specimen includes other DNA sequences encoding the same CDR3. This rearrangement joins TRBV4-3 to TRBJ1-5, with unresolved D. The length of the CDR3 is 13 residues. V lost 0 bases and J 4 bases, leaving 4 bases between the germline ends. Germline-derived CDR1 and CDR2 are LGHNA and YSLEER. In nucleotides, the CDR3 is TGCGCCAGCAGCCAAGACGAAAATCAGCCCCAGCATTTT. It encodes CASSQDENQPQHF.

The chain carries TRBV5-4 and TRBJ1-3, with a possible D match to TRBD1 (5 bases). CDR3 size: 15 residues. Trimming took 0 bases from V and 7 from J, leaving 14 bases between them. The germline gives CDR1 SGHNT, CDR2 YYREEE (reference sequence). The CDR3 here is CASSLDWGKGNTIYF. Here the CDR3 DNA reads TGTGCCAGCAGCTTGGACTGGGGGAAAGGGAACACCATATATTTT.

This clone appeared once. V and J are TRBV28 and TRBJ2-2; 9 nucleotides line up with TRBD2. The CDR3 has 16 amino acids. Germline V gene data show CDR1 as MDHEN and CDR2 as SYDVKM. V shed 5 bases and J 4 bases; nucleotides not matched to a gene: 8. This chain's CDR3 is CASSPPSGGFTGELFF. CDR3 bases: TGTGCCAGCAGTCCCCCCAGCGGGGGGTTCACCGGGGAGCTGTTTTTT.

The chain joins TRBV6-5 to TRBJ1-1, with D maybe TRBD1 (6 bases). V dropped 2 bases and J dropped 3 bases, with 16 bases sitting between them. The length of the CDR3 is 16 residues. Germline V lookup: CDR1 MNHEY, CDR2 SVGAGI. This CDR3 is CASSYGRGSGDTEAFF. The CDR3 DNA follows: TGTGCCAGCAGTTACGGTAGGGGCTCAGGGGACACTGAAGCTTTCTTT.

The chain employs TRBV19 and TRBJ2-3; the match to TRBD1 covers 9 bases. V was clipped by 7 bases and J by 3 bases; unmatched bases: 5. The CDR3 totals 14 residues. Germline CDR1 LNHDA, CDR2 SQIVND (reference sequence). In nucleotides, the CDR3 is TGTGCCAGTAAAAGACAGGGGGATACAGATACGCAGTATTTT. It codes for CASKRQGDTDTQYF.

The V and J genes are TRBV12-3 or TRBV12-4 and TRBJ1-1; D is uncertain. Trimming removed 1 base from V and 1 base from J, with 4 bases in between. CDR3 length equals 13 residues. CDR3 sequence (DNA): TGTGCCAGCAGTTTAGGGCCGAACACTGAAGCTTTCTTT. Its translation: CASSLGPNTEAFF.

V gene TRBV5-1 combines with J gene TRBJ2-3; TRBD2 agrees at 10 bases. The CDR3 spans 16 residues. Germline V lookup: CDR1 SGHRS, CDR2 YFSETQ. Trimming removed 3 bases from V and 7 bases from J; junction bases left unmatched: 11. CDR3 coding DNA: TGCGCCAGCAGCTCCCCCAGCGGGGGGGCCTCAAATACGCAGTATTTT. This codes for CASSSPSGGASNTQYF.

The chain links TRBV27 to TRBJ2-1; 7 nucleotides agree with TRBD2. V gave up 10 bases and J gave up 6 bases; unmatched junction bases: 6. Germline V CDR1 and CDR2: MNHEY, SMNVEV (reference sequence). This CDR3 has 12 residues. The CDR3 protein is CANPSGVNEQFF. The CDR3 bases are TGTGCCAACCCGAGCGGGGTCAATGAGCAGTTCTTC.